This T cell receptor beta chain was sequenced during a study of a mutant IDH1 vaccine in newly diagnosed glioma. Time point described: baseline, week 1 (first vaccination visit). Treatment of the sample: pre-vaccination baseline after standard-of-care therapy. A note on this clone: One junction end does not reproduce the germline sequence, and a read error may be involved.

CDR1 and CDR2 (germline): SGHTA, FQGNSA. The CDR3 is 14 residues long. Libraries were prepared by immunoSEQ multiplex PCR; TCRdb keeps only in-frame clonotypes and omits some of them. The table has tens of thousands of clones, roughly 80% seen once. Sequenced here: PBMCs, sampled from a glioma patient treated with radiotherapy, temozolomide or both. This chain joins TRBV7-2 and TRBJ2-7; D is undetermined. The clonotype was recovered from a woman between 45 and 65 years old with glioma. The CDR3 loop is CASSFAGLGYEQYF. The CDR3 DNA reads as TGTGCCAGCAGTTTCGCCGGGCTAGGGTACGAGCAATACTTC.